The 3 T cell receptor beta chains in this list originate from one sample, sequenced in a study of T cell repertoires in cytomegalovirus infection. No antigen has been identified for these receptors. Each CDR3 protein is one row after TCRdb ran MiXCR on the reads. The profile shows about 110,000 distinct CDR3 sequences, about 30% of them singletons. Sample: CD8+ T cells from cultured PBMCs, taken from culture after CMV antigen stimulation. These receptors came from a human donor in good health (CMV status not recorded). Some clones in this sample may be carry-over from other donors' samples.

V and J are TRBV28 and TRBJ2-7; 13 bases are a match to TRBD2. This CDR3 contains 16 residues. The V gene end was trimmed by 5 bases and the J gene end by 0 bases; junction bases not matched to a gene: 4. From germline, CDR1 is MDHEN and CDR2 SYDVKM. CDR3 sequence: CASSLGLAGASYEQYF. The CDR3 DNA reads TGTGCCAGCAGTCTCGGACTAGCGGGGGCCTCCTACGAGCAGTACTTC.

This rearrangement joins TRBV19 to TRBJ2-3, with D unresolved. CDR1 is LNHDA, CDR2 SQIVND, per germline (reference sequence). CDR3 length: 12 amino acids. The V end lost 5 bases, the J end lost 4 bases, and 7 bases lay between the germline ends. CDR3 in amino acids: CASSLGSDTQYF. The CDR3 DNA reads TGTGCCAGTAGTCTGGGTTCAGATACGCAGTATTTT.

This rearrangement joins TRBV15 to TRBJ2-3; D is perhaps TRBD1 or TRBD2 (6 bases each). V lost 1 base, J lost 6 bases, and 14 bases lay in between. Germline CDR1 and CDR2: LNHNV and YYDKDF (reference sequence). There are 15 residues in the CDR3. CDR3 sequence reads: CATSRVGGGGDTQYF. The CDR3 bases are TGTGCCACCAGCAGAGTCGGAGGGGGAGGTGATACGCAGTATTTT.